The rows below give T cell receptor beta chains drawn from one sample of a study of post-analysis software for immune sequencing data. MiXCR, run by TCRdb on the PCR reads, gives a single entry per CDR3 protein. Here the sample spans 400,000 to 500,000 distinct CDR3 sequences, 39% being singletons. Sequencing was performed on blood. The receptors come from a girl aged 2 to 9 with multiple sclerosis. Each CDR3 is given without its conserved first and last residue.

cdr3_aa: ASSPGLAGGDGEQF
v_call: TRBV13
j_call: TRBJ2-1

cdr3_aa: ASSQDQAGGGKQF
v_call: TRBV4-2
j_call: TRBJ2-1

cdr3_aa: SARPEANPEAF
v_call: TRBV20-1
j_call: TRBJ1-1

cdr3_aa: ATSRRDRGYNEQF
v_call: TRBV15
j_call: TRBJ2-1

cdr3_aa: ASSQVQAGWKGYQETQY
v_call: TRBV3-1
j_call: TRBJ2-5

cdr3_aa: ATSRDRASGGNEQF
v_call: TRBV15
j_call: TRBJ2-1

cdr3_aa: ASSQTARAYEQY
v_call: TRBV4-2
j_call: TRBJ2-7

cdr3_aa: ASSVPDYGYT
v_call: TRBV9
j_call: TRBJ1-2

cdr3_aa: ASSSGQGASEKLF
v_call: TRBV7-2
j_call: TRBJ1-4

cdr3_aa: ASSYQVNPWLASYNEQF
v_call: TRBV6-2/TRBV6-3
j_call: TRBJ2-1

cdr3_aa: ASSRPGLAGLASTDTQY
v_call: TRBV5-4
j_call: TRBJ2-3

cdr3_aa: ASSVVLTRLAGGQGVNEQF
v_call: TRBV9
j_call: TRBJ2-1

cdr3_aa: ASSQGIPAGDTQY
v_call: TRBV4-1
j_call: TRBJ2-3

cdr3_aa: SARDPVAGGIYEQY
v_call: TRBV20-1
j_call: TRBJ2-7

cdr3_aa: SGGAHSYGYT
v_call: TRBV29-1
j_call: TRBJ1-2

cdr3_aa: ASSPPAAYGYT
v_call: TRBV6-6
j_call: TRBJ1-2

cdr3_aa: ASSLALYRGFPTDTQY
v_call: TRBV7-9
j_call: TRBJ2-3

cdr3_aa: ASSRQFVGNQPQH
v_call: TRBV28
j_call: TRBJ1-5

cdr3_aa: ASSFKLDPGPSRNEQF
v_call: TRBV11-1
j_call: TRBJ2-1

cdr3_aa: SARVGPNTGELF
v_call: TRBV20-1
j_call: TRBJ2-2

cdr3_aa: ASSLSGGGGNTIY
v_call: TRBV7-6
j_call: TRBJ1-3

cdr3_aa: ASSGGTAYTDTQY
v_call: TRBV7-9
j_call: TRBJ2-3

cdr3_aa: ASSQLTGTSGSYEQY
v_call: TRBV4-2
j_call: TRBJ2-7

cdr3_aa: ASSSAGGESYEQY
v_call: TRBV28
j_call: TRBJ2-7

cdr3_aa: ASSLKDLYEQY
v_call: TRBV7-9
j_call: -

cdr3_aa: AWSTKTGANTEAF
v_call: TRBV30
j_call: TRBJ1-1

cdr3_aa: ASSPRGTGAGELF
v_call: TRBV4-1
j_call: TRBJ2-2

cdr3_aa: ASSVNSPGSYNEQF
v_call: TRBV9
j_call: TRBJ2-1

cdr3_aa: ASRLLAGVADTQY
v_call: TRBV6-2/TRBV6-3
j_call: TRBJ2-3

cdr3_aa: SARWDREKLF
v_call: TRBV20-1
j_call: TRBJ1-4

cdr3_aa: ASSQAGTSEMETQY
v_call: TRBV12-3/TRBV12-4
j_call: TRBJ2-5

cdr3_aa: ASSTTKGASGFSYEQY
v_call: TRBV7-2
j_call: TRBJ2-7

cdr3_aa: ASSPHLENAQF
v_call: TRBV7-2
j_call: TRBJ2-1

cdr3_aa: ASSRGQIYEQY
v_call: TRBV7-9
j_call: TRBJ2-7

cdr3_aa: ASRITLYSNQPQH
v_call: TRBV27
j_call: TRBJ1-5

cdr3_aa: ASSSLFGRDRSNYGYT
v_call: TRBV14
j_call: TRBJ1-2

cdr3_aa: ASSLEFGGKTEAF
v_call: TRBV7-2
j_call: TRBJ1-1

cdr3_aa: ASNTGLTYEQY
v_call: TRBV21-1
j_call: -

cdr3_aa: SASRQTHSYEQY
v_call: TRBV20-1
j_call: TRBJ2-7

cdr3_aa: ASRSLAGEMGEQF
v_call: TRBV6-5
j_call: TRBJ2-1

cdr3_aa: ASSSFLAGGRGELF
v_call: TRBV11-2
j_call: TRBJ2-2

cdr3_aa: ASSFDGVNYGYT
v_call: TRBV28
j_call: TRBJ1-2

cdr3_aa: ASSLAPGADFTDTQY
v_call: TRBV12-3/TRBV12-4
j_call: TRBJ2-3

cdr3_aa: ASSAQGSGANVLT
v_call: TRBV9
j_call: TRBJ2-6

cdr3_aa: ASSPPQAPFSYEQY
v_call: TRBV12-3/TRBV12-4
j_call: TRBJ2-7

cdr3_aa: ASSDDRDPYEQY
v_call: TRBV28
j_call: TRBJ2-7